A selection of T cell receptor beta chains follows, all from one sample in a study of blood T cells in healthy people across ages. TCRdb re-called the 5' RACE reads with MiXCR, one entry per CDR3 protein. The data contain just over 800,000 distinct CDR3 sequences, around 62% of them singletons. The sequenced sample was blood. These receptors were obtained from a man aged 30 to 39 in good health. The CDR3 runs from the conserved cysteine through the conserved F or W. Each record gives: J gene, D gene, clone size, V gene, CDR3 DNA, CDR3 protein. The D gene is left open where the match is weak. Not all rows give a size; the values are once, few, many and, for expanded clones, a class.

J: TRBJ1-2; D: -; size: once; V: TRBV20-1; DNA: TGCAGTGCTCGTCAGGGGTTCTCTAGCTATGGCTACACCTTC; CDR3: CSARQGFSSYGYTF
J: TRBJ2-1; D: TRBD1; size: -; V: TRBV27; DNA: TGTGCCAGCAGTATCGGGACAGGGTATAATGAGCAGTTCTTC; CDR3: CASSIGTGYNEQFF
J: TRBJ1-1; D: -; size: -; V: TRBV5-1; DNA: TGCGCCAGCAGCTTGCGGGCAATGAACACTGAAGCTTTCTTT; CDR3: CASSLRAMNTEAFF
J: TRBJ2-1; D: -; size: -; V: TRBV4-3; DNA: TGCGCCAGCAGCCAAGGGGACGGACGACTAAAGCAGTTCTTC; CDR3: CASSQGDGRLKQFF
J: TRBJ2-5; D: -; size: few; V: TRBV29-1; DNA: TGCAGCGTTGGACCGGGTCAGGAGCAGTACTTC; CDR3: CSVGPGQEQYF
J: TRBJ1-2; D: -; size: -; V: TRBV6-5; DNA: TGTGCCAGCGGGTCTTACCCTAACTATGGCTACACCTTC; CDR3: CASGSYPNYGYTF
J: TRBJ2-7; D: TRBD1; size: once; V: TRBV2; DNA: TGTGCCAGCAGACGGGACAGGCAACCCACCTACGAGCAGTACTTC; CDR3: CASRRDRQPTYEQYF
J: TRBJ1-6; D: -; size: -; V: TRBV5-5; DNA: TGTGCCAGCAGACCCCGGGACACCAATAATTTACCCCTCCACTTT; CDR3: CASRPRDTNNLPLHF
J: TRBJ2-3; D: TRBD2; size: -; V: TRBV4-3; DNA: TGCGCCAGCAGCGTCCGACTAGCGGGGGGCCGCGATACGCAGTATTTT; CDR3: CASSVRLAGGRDTQYF
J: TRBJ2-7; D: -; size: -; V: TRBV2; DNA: TGTGCCAGCAGTGACTCGAGGCAGCCCTACGAGCAGTACTTC; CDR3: CASSDSRQPYEQYF
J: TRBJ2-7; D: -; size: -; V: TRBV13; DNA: TGTGCCAGCAGCTTAGAGGGCAGCCAACCCTACGAGCAGTACTTC; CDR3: CASSLEGSQPYEQYF
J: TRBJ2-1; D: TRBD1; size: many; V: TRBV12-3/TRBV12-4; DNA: TGTGCCAGCGGGACAGGGCGGAATGAGCAGTTCTTC; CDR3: CASGTGRNEQFF
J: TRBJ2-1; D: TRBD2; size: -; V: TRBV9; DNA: TGTGCCAGCAGCGTAGCTGGTCGAGCGGGGGGTGACAATGAGCAGTTCTTC; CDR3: CASSVAGRAGGDNEQFF
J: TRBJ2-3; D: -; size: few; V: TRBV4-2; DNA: TGTGCCAGCAGCCTTCGACTAGGGGACGCAGATACGCAGTATTTT; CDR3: CASSLRLGDADTQYF
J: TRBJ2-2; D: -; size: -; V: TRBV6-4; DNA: TGTGCCAGCAGTGACTCGGCAGGGGAAACCGGGGAGCTGTTTTTT; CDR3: CASSDSAGETGELFF
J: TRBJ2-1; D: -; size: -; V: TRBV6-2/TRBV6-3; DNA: TGTGCCAGCAGTTACTCGACTCCCCCCGGGGAGCAGTTCTTC; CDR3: CASSYSTPPGEQFF
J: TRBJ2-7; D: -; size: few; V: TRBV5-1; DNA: TGCGCCAGCAGCCCCACTGACGGGGTCGAGCAGTACTTC; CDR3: CASSPTDGVEQYF
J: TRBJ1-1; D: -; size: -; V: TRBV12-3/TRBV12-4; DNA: TGTGCCAGCAGTAGACAGGTGGGGACTGAAGCTTTCTTT; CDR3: CASSRQVGTEAFF
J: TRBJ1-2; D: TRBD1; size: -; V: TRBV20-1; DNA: TGCAGTGCTAGATCCGGACAGGTTAACTATGGCTACACCTTC; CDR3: CSARSGQVNYGYTF
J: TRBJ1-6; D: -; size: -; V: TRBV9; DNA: TGTGCCAGCAGCTACCGGACGGACCATTCACCCCTCCACTTT; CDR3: CASSYRTDHSPLHF
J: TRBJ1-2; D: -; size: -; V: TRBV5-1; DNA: TGCGTCAGCAGCTTGGACCCTCAATATGGCTACACCTTC; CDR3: CVSSLDPQYGYTF
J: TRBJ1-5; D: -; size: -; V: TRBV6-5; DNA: TGCGCCAGCAGTTGTATTGGCCCCGGCAGGGGTGATCAGCCCCAGCATTTT; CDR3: CASSCIGPGRGDQPQHF
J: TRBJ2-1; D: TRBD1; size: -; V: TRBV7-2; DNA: TGTGCCAGCAGGGAGACAGGGGCCTCCTACAATGAGCAGTTCTTC; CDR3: CASRETGASYNEQFF
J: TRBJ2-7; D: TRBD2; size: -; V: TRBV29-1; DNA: TGCAGCGTTGAAGTCCGAGCGGGGCTCTCCTACGAGCAGTACTTC; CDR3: CSVEVRAGLSYEQYF